Below, 14 T cell receptor beta chains from the same sample are listed, as sequenced in a study of T cell responses to AZD1222 COVID-19 vaccine. Sequenced by immunoSEQ multiplex PCR; TCRdb stores in-frame clones only, minus some. Found here are 98,000 or so clones, 89% of them singletons; the top ten hold approximately 18%. The sequencing used peripheral blood, collected on day 0 of AZD1222 vaccination. All receptors derive from an adult in good health.

The chain recombines TRBV5-6 with TRBJ2-7, with D unclear. The CDR3 consists of 14 residues. V was trimmed by 2 bases and J by 3 bases, leaving 12 bases between them. Germline V lookup: CDR1 SGHDT, CDR2 YYEEEE. The CDR3, as DNA: TGTGCCAGCAGCTTAGGACGGACGGGCTACGAGCAGTACTTC. Amino acids: CASSLGRTGYEQYF.

The gene calls are TRBV7-3 and TRBJ2-3; D may match TRBD1 or TRBD2 (5 bases each). The germline V gene encodes CDR1 SGHTA and CDR2 FQGTGA. Trimming stripped 4 bases from V and 2 bases from J, with 13 bases between. The CDR3 is made up of 15 amino acids. In nucleotides, the CDR3 is TGTGCCAGCAGCTCGGGACCCCGAAACACAGATACGCAGTATTTT. Encoded protein: CASSSGPRNTDTQYF.

The rearrangement uses TRBV2 and TRBJ1-1, with D possibly matching TRBD1 (5 bases). Trimming shortened V by 6 bases and J by 0 bases, and 11 bases separated the two germline ends. Germline lookup yields CDR1 SNHLY and CDR2 FYNNEI. CDR3 size: 14 residues. The DNA for the CDR3 is TGTGCCAGCAGGCTCAGGGCGATGAACACTGAAGCTTTCTTT. It specifies CASRLRAMNTEAFF.

The V and J genes are TRBV5-1 and TRBJ2-1, with D perhaps given as TRBD1 or TRBD2 (5 bases each). Germline values: CDR1 SGHRS, CDR2 YFSETQ. The V end lost 0 bases, the J end lost 4 bases, and 11 bases lay between the germline ends. This CDR3 is built from 15 residues. The CDR3 sequence is CASSLGVGEYNEQFF. CDR3 nucleotide sequence: TGCGCCAGCAGCTTGGGCGTGGGGGAGTACAATGAGCAGTTCTTC.

The chain has TRBV29-1 and TRBJ1-1; no reliable D call. The CDR3 sequence is 11 residues long. Per the germline V gene, CDR1 is SQVTM and CDR2 is ANQGSEA. V lost 8 bases and J lost 1, with 8 bases in between. CDR3 amino acids: CSSYKNTEAFF. The CDR3 DNA is TGCAGCTCCTACAAGAACACTGAAGCTTTCTTT.

This clone appeared a single time. The chain joins TRBV19 to TRBJ1-5, with 8 bases fitting TRBD1. The CDR3 totals 14 residues. Germline-derived CDR1 and CDR2 are LNHDA and SQIVND (reference sequence). Losses at the gene ends were 6 bases for V and 5 bases for J; bases not matched to a gene: 6. The CDR3, as DNA: TGTGCCAGTAGGGACAGGGTTTTGCATCAGCCCCAGCATTTT. Protein sequence: CASRDRVLHQPQHF.

V is TRBV7-9 and J is TRBJ2-1; 9 bases line up with TRBD2. Trimming at V came to 1 base and at J to 10 bases, leaving 11 bases not matched to a gene. Per the germline V gene, CDR1 is SEHNR and CDR2 is FQNEAQ (reference sequence). The CDR3 sequence is 16 residues long. The CDR3 here is CASSLGLAGPSDEQFF. Here the CDR3 DNA reads TGTGCCAGCAGCTTAGGTCTAGCGGGGCCCTCGGACGAGCAGTTCTTC.

The V call is TRBV7-6, the J call TRBJ2-3; D is perhaps TRBD1 or TRBD2 (6 bases each). The CDR3 has 19 residues. V gave up 0 bases and J gave up 0 bases, with 19 bases separating them. Per the germline V gene, CDR1 is SGHVS and CDR2 is FNYEAQ. The CDR3 DNA reads as TGTGCCAGCAGCTTAGCGGGAGTGGGGGGCCCAATTAGCACAGATACGCAGTATTTT. The encoded protein is CASSLAGVGGPISTDTQYF. Filled out from reference TRBV7-6 and TRBJ2-3, the complete variable domain reads GAGVSQSPRYKVTKRGQDVALRCDPISGHVSLYWYRQALGQGPEFLTYFNYEAQQDKSGLPNDRFSAERPEGSISTLTIQRTEQRDSAMYRCASSLAGVGGPISTDTQYFGPGTRLTVL.

The chain employs TRBV7-6 and TRBJ2-5, with D perhaps given as TRBD1 or TRBD2 (5 bases each). The CDR3 runs to 16 residues. The V gene's germline CDR1 is SGHVS and CDR2 FNYEAQ. V lost 2 bases, J lost 0 bases, and 13 bases lay in between. CDR3 protein: CASSLIRDGYQETQYF. CDR3 nucleotide sequence: TGTGCCAGCAGCTTAATCAGGGACGGATACCAAGAGACCCAGTACTTC.

The chain carries TRBV6-5 and TRBJ1-5, with D tentatively TRBD1 (5 bases). This CDR3 has 15 residues. V lost 6 bases to trimming and J lost 4 bases, with 16 bases between them. CDR1 MNHEY and CDR2 SVGAGI come from the germline V gene. Here the CDR3 reads CASSLGRGLNQPQHF. CDR3 DNA: TGTGCCAGCAGCCTCGGAAGGGGATTGAATCAGCCCCAGCATTTT.

The genes are TRBV18 and TRBJ1-2; TRBD1 might be the D (6 bases). CDR1 and CDR2 from the germline V gene are KGHSH and LQKENI. V was clipped by 2 bases and J by 6 bases, with 13 bases between them. The CDR3 length is 14 residues. The CDR3 DNA reads as TGTGCCAGCTCACCAACAACAGGGAGGGATGGCTACACCTTC. Its protein is CASSPTTGRDGYTF.

V and J are TRBV7-6 and TRBJ2-3; TRBD1 agrees at 9 bases. After removal of 5 bases from V and 4 bases from J, the junction contained 7 bases not matched to a gene. This CDR3 comprises 15 residues. Germline assignment: CDR1 SGHVS and CDR2 FNYEAQ. In DNA form, the CDR3 reads TGTGCCAGCAGCGACCGGGACAGGGCATCAGATACGCAGTATTTT. It translates to CASSDRDRASDTQYF.

The V call is TRBV28, the J call TRBJ1-4; 8 bases map to TRBD1. The V gene end was trimmed by 5 bases and the J gene end by 7 bases; junction bases not matched to a gene: 6. The CDR3 consists of 14 residues. The germline gives CDR1 MDHEN, CDR2 SYDVKM. The CDR3 loop reads CASSPGGGGEKLFF. DNA of the CDR3: TGTGCCAGCAGTCCAGGGGGCGGGGGTGAAAAACTGTTTTTT. Supplemented by reference TRBV28 and TRBJ1-4, the full variable domain reads DVKVTQSSRYLVKRTGEKVFLECVQDMDHENMFWYRQDPGLGLRLIYFSYDVKMKEKGDIPEGYSVSREKKERFSLILESASTNQTSMYLCASSPGGGGEKLFFGSGTQLSVL.

The gene calls are TRBV27 and TRBJ1-5; D ambiguous. The V and J ends lost 3 bases and 0 bases respectively, with 6 bases between them. This CDR3 region has 14 residues. Germline V gives CDR1 MNHEY, CDR2 SMNVEV (reference sequence). The CDR3 coding sequence is TGTGCCAGCAGTTTCGGGTATAGCAATCAGCCCCAGCATTTT. It specifies CASSFGYSNQPQHF.